This paragraph covers one TCR beta chain sequence. This record belongs to a study of blood T cells in healthy people across ages. About the research overall: Template switching picked up about one barcoded beta molecule for each two T cells.

Sample-barcoded 5' priming and a J-beta primer mix drove a second PCR of about 6 to 11 cycles. Each cDNA molecule was tagged by a template-switch adaptor that had 12 random nucleotides. TCRdb re-analysed the 5' RACE reads in MiXCR, keeping a single row per CDR3 protein. The data hold some 1,500,000 distinct CDR3 sequences, with 42% observed a single time. Germline assignment: CDR1 LGHNA and CDR2 YSLEER. Trimming took off 0 bases at V and 11 bases at J, with 22 bases between the two ends. This CDR3 comprises 16 residues. The receptor's source is a woman aged 18-29 years in good health. This chain joins TRBV4-3 and TRBJ2-5; D is undetermined. The sequencing sample was made of blood. CDR3: CASSQDLGRRYNEQYF. The CDR3 DNA reads as TGCGCCAGCAGCCAAGATTTAGGGCGCAGATACAATGAGCAGTACTTC.